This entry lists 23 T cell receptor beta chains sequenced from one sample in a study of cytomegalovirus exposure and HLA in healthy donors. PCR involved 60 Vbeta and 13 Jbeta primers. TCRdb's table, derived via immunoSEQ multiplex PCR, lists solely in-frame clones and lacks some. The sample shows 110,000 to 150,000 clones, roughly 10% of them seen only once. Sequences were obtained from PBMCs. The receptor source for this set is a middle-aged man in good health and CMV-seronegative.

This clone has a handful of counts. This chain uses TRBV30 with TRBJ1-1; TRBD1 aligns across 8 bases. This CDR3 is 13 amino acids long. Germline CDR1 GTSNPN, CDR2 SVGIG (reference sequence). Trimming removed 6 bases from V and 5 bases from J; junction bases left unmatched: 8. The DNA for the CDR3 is TGTGCCTGTGACAGGGGTTTAAAGACTGAAGCTTTCTTT. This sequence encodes CACDRGLKTEAFF.

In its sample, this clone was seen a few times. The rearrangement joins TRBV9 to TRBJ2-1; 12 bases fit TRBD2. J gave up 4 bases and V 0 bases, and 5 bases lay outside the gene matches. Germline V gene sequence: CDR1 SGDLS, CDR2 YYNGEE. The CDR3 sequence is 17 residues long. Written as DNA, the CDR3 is TGTGCCAGCAGCGTAGATGGACTAGCGGGGCTATACAATGAGCAGTTCTTC. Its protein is CASSVDGLAGLYNEQFF.

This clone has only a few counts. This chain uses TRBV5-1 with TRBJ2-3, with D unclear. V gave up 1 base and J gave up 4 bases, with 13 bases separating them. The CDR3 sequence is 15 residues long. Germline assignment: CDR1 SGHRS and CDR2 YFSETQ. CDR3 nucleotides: TGCGCCAGCAGCTTGAGGATTGAGGCTCCAGATACGCAGTATTTT. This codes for CASSLRIEAPDTQYF.

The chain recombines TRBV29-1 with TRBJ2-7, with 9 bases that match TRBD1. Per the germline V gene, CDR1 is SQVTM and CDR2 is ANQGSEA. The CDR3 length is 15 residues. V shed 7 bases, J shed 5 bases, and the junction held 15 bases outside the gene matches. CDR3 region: CSASPGPGQGDEQYF. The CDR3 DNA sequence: TGCAGCGCCTCCCCGGGGCCGGGACAGGGCGACGAGCAGTACTTC.

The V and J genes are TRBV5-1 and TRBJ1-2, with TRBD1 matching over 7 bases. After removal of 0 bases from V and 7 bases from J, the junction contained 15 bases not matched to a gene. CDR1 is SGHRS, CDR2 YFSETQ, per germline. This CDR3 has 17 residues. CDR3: CASSLGIGTVIVGGYTF. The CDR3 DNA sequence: TGCGCCAGCAGCTTGGGGATCGGGACAGTTATTGTTGGTGGCTACACCTTC. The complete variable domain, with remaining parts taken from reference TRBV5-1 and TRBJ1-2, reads KAGVTQTPRYLIKTRGQQVTLSCSPISGHRSVSWYQQTPGQGLQFLFEYFSETQRNKGNFPGRFSGRQFSNSRSEMNVSTLELGDSALYLCASSLGIGTVIVGGYTFGSGTRLTVV.

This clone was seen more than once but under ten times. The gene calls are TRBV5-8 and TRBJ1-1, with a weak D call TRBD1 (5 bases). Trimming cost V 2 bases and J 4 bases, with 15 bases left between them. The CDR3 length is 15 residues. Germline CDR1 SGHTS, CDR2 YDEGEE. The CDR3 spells CASSFPGRAFTEAFF. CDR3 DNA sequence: TGTGCCAGCAGCTTTCCCGGCAGGGCCTTCACTGAAGCTTTCTTT.

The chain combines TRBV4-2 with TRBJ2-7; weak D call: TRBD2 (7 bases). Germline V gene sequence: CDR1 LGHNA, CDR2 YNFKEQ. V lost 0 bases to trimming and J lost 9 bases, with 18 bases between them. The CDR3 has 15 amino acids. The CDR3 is CASSQDPGGFEGQYF. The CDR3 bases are TGTGCCAGCAGCCAAGATCCGGGGGGCTTTGAAGGGCAGTACTTC.

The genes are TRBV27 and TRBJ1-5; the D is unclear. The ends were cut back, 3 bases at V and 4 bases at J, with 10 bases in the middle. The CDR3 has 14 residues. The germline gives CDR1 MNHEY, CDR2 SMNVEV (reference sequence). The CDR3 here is CASSFRGRNQPQHF. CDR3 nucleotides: TGTGCCAGCAGTTTTAGAGGAAGGAATCAGCCCCAGCATTTT.

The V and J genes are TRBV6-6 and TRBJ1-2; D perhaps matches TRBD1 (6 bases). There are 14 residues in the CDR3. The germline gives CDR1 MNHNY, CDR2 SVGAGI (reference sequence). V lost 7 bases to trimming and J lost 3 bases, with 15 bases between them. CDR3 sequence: CASIKQGIDYGYTF. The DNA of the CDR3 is TGTGCCAGCATAAAACAGGGAATCGACTATGGCTACACCTTC.

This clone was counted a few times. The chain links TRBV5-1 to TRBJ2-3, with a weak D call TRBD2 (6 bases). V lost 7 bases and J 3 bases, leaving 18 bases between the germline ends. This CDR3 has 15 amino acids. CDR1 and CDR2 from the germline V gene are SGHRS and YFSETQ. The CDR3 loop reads CASGVVSGPTDTQYF. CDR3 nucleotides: TGCGCCAGCGGGGTGGTTAGCGGCCCTACAGATACGCAGTATTTT.

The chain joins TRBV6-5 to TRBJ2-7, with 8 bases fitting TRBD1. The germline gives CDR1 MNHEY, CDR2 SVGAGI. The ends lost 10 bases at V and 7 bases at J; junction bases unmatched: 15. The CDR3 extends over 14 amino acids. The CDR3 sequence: CATTSGRGRVEQYF. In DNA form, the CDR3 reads TGTGCCACGACCTCCGGCAGGGGGCGGGTTGAGCAGTACTTC.

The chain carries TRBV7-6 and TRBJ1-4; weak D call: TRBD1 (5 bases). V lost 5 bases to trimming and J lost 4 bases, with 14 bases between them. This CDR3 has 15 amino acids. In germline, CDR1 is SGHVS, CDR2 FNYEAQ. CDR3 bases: TGTGCCAGCAGCCTTCTCCAGGGAAGTAATGAAAAACTGTTTTTT. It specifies CASSLLQGSNEKLFF. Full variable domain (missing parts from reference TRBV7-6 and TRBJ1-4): GAGVSQSPRYKVTKRGQDVALRCDPISGHVSLYWYRQALGQGPEFLTYFNYEAQQDKSGLPNDRFSAERPEGSISTLTIQRTEQRDSAMYRCASSLLQGSNEKLFFGSGTQLSVL.

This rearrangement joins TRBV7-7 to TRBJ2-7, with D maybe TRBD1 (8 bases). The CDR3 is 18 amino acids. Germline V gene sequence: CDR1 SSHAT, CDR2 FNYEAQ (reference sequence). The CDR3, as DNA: TGTGCTAGCCGCTACCGGGACAGGAAGCTAGCGGCCTCCTACGAGCAGTACTTC. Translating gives CASRYRDRKLAASYEQYF. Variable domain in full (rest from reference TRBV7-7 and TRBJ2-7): GAGVSQSPRYKVTKRGQDVTLRCDPISSHATLYWYQQALGQGPEFLTYFNYEAQPDKSGLPSDRFSAERPEGSISTLTIQRTEQRDSAMYRCASRYRDRKLAASYEQYFGPGTRLTVT.

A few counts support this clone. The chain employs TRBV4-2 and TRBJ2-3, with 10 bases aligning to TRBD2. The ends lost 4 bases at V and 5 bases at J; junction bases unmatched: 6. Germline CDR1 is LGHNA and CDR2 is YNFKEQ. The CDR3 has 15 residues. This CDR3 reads CASSPGASGRDTQYF. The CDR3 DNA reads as TGTGCCAGCAGCCCTGGGGCTAGCGGGAGAGATACGCAGTATTTT.

CDR3 residues: CASNLPGTSGSTDTQYF. In DNA, the CDR3 is TGTGCCAGCAACCTGCCGGGGACTAGCGGGAGCACAGATACGCAGTATTTT. The chain carries TRBV5-4 and TRBJ2-3, with 12 bases matching TRBD2. The CDR3 runs 17 residues. Germline V gene data show CDR1 as SGHNT and CDR2 as YYREEE (reference sequence). With V trimmed by 6 bases and J by 0 bases, 8 bases remained unmatched.

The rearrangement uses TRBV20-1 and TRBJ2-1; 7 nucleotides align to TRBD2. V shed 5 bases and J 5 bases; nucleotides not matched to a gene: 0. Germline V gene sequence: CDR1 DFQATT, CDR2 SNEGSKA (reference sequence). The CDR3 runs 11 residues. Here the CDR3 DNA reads TGCAGTGCTGGGGGGGACAATGAGCAGTTCTTC. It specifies CSAGGDNEQFF.

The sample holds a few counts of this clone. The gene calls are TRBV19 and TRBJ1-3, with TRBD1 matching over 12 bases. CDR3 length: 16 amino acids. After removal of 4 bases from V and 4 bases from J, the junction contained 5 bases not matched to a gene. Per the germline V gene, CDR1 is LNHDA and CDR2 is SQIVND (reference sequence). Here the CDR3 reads CASSTPGQGAGNTIYF. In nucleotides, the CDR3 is TGTGCCAGTAGTACGCCGGGACAGGGGGCCGGAAACACCATATATTTT.

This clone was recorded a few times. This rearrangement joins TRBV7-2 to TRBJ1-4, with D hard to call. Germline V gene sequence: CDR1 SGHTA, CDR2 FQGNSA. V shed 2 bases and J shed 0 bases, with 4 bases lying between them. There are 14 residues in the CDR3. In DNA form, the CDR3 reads TGTGCCAGCAGCTTAATATCAACTAATGAAAAACTGTTTTTT. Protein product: CASSLISTNEKLFF.

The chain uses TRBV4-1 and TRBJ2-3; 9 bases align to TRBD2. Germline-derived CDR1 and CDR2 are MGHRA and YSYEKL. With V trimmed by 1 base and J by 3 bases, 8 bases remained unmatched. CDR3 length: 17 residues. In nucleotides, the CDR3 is TGCGCCAGCAGCCAAGGGGGTTTAGCGGGAGTTACAGATACGCAGTATTTT. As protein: CASSQGGLAGVTDTQYF.

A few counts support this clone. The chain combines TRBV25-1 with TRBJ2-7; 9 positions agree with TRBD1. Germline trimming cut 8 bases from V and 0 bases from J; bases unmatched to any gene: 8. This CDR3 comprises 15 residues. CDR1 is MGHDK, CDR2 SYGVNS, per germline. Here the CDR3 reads CASAGRDRVSYEQYF. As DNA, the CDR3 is TGTGCCAGCGCTGGTAGGGACAGGGTCTCCTACGAGCAGTACTTC.

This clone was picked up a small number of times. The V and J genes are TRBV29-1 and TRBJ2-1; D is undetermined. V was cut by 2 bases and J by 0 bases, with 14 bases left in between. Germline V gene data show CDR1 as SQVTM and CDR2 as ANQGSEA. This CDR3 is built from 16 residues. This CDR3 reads CSVEPLGRRSYNEQFF. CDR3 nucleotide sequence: TGCAGCGTTGAACCCCTCGGCAGGCGCTCCTACAATGAGCAGTTCTTC.

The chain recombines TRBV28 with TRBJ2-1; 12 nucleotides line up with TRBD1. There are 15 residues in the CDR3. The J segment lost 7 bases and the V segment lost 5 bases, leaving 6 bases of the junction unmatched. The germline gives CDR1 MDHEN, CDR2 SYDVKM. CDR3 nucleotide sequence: TGTGCCAGCAGTGGCCGGGACAGGGGGCCGAATGAGCAGTTCTTC. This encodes CASSGRDRGPNEQFF.

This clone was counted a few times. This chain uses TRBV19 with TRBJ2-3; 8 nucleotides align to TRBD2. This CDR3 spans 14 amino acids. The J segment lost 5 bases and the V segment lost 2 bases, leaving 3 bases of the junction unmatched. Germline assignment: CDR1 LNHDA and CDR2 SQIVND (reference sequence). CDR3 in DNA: TGTGCCAGTAGTATAAGCGGGGGAAGAGATACGCAGTATTTT. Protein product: CASSISGGRDTQYF.